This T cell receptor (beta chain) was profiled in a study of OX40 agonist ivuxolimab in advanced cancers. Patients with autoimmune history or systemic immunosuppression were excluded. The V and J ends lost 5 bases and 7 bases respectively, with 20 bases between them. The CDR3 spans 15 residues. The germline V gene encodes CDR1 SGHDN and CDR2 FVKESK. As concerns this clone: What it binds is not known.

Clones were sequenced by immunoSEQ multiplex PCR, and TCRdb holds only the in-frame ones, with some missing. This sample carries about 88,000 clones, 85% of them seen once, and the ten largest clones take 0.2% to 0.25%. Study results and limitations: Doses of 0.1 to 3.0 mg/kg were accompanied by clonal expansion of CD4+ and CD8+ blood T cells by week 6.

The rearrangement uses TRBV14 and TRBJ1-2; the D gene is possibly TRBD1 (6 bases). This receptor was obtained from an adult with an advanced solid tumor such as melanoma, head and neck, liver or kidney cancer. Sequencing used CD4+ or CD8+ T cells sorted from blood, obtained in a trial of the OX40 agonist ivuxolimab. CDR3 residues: CASSALQGFSGGYTF. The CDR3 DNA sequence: TGTGCCAGCAGCGCCTTACAGGGTTTTTCGGGTGGCTACACCTTC.